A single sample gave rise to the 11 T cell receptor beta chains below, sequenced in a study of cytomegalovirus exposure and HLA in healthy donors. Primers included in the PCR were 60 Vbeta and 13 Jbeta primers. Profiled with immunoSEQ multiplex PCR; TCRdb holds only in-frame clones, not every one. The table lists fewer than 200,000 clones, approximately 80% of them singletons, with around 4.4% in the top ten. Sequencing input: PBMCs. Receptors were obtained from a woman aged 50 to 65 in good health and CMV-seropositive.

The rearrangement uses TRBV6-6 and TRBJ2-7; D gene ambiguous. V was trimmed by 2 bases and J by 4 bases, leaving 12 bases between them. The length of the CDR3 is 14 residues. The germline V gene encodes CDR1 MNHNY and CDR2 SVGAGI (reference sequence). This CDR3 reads CASSYPTDTYEQYF. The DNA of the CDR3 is TGTGCCAGCAGTTACCCAACCGACACATACGAGCAGTACTTC.

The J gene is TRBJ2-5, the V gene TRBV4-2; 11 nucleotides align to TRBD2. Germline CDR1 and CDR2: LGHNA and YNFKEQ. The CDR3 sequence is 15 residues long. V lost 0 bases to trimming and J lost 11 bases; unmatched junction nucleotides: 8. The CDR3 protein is CASSQDRLAGGEQYF. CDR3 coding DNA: TGTGCCAGCAGCCAAGATAGGCTAGCGGGAGGAGAGCAGTACTTC.

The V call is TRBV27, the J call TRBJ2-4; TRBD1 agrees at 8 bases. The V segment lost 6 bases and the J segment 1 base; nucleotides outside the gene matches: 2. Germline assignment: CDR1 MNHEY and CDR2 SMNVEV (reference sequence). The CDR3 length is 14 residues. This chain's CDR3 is CASSWTGAKNIQYF. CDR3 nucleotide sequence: TGTGCCAGCAGCTGGACAGGGGCCAAAAACATTCAGTACTTC.

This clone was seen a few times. In nucleotides, the CDR3 is TGTGCCAGCAGCTTAGTCTTTAGCGGGAGTCCGGCAGATACGCAGTATTTT. This sequence encodes CASSLVFSGSPADTQYF. This chain links TRBV11-2 with TRBJ2-3, with 9 bases identical to TRBD2. Germline V CDR1 and CDR2: SGHAT, FQNNGV. The CDR3 contains 17 residues. After removal of 1 base from V and 4 bases from J, the junction contained 9 bases not matched to a gene. The full variable domain, in which reference TRBV11-2 and TRBJ2-3 provide the parts outside the CDR3, is EAGVAQSPRYKIIEKRQSVAFWCNPISGHATLYWYQQILGQGPKLLIQFQNNGVVDDSQLPKDRFSAERLKGVDSTLKIQPAKLEDSAVYLCASSLVFSGSPADTQYFGPGTRLTVL.

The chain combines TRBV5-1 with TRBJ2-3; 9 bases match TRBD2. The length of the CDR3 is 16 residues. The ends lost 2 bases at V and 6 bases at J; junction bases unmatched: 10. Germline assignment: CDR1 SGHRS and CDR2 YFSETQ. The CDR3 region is CASSFTGGRVMDTQYF. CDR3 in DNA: TGCGCCAGCAGCTTCACGGGCGGGAGGGTTATGGATACGCAGTATTTT.

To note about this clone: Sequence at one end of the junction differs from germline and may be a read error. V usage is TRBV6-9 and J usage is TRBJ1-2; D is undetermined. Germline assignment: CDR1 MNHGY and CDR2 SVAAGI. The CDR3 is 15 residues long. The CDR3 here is CASRATEYPGSRRHF. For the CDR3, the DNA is TGTGCCAGCAGGGCGACGGAATATCCGGGTTCACGCCGTCACTTC.

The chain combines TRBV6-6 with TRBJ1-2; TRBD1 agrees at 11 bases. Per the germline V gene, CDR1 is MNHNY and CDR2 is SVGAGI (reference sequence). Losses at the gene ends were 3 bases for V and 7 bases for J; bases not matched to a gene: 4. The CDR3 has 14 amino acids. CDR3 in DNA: TGTGCCAGCAGTTATCGGGGACAGGGGGGTGGCTACACCTTC. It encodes CASSYRGQGGGYTF.

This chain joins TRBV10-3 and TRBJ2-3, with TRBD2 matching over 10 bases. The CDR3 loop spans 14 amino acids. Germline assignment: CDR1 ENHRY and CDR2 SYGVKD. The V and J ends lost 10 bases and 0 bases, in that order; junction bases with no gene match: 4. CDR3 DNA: TGTGCCACCACGACTAGCGGGAGCACAGATACGCAGTATTTT. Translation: CATTTSGSTDTQYF.

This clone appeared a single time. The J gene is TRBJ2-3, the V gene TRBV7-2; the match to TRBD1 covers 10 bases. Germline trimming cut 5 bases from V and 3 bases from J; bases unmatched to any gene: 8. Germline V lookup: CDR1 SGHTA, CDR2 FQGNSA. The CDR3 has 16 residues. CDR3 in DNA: TGTGCCAGCAGCCGAACGGACAGGGGGATTACAGATACGCAGTATTTT. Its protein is CASSRTDRGITDTQYF. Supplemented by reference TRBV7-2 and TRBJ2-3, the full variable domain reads GAGVSQSPSNKVTEKGKDVELRCDPISGHTALYWYRQSLGQGLEFLIYFQGNSAPDKSGLPSDRFSAERTGGSVSTLTIQRTQQEDSAVYLCASSRTDRGITDTQYFGPGTRLTVL.

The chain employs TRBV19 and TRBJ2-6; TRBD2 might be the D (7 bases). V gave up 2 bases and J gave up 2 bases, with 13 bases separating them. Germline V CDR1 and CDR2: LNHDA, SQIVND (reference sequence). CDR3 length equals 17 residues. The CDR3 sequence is CASSIKGGGTGANVLTF. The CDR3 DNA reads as TGTGCCAGTAGTATAAAGGGGGGGGGAACTGGGGCCAACGTCCTGACTTTC. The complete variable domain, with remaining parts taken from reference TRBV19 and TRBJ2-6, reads DGGITQSPKYLFRKEGQNVTLSCEQNLNHDAMYWYRQDPGQGLRLIYYSQIVNDFQKGDIAEGYSVSREKKESFPLTVTSAQKNPTAFYLCASSIKGGGTGANVLTFGAGSRLTVL.

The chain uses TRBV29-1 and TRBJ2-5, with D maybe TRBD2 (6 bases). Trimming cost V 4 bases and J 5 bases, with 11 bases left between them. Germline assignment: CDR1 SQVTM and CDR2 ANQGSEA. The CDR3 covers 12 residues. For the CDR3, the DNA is TGCAGCGTTGCGGAGGGCGGGGAGACCCAGTACTTC. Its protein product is CSVAEGGETQYF.